This T cell receptor (beta chain) was identified during a study of monozygotic twins with inflammatory bowel disease. Findings of the study overall: Those with IBD had lower TCRbeta diversity (inverse Simpson) than their healthy co-twins did.

Every TCR library drew on 3500 ng of total RNA. Researchers used template switching to add UMIs featuring a 6-nucleotide sample barcode. The study subjected TCRalpha and TCRbeta cDNA to two nested PCRs of roughly 16 and 10 cycles. For each CDR3 protein, TCRdb gives one entry from its re-call of the 5' RACE reads, without DNA. This table lists more than 300,000 distinct CDR3 sequences. The CDR3 sequence is 16 residues long. From germline, CDR1 is DFQATT and CDR2 SNEGSKA (reference sequence). On this clonotype: Its antigen is as yet unknown.

The source material was blood. The rearrangement joins TRBV20-1 to TRBJ2-2; with no DNA, the TCRdb D assignment of TRBD1 cannot be verified. This sequence originates from a human donor with ulcerative colitis or Crohn's disease, or a healthy co-twin of an affected twin (not recorded which). CDR3 sequence: CSAYIQKQGVPGELFF.